The 3 T cell receptor beta chains below were found in one sample sequenced in a study of vaccination and CD4 T cells after COVID-19 (dated by TCRdb to 2021 to 2024). Their target antigens are unknown. Libraries were constructed by PCR. The sequencer was an Illumina iSeq 100. DNA from cultured CD4+ T cells underwent TCR sequencing with the Oncomine TCR Beta short-read assay at the Johns Hopkins FTIC core. TCRdb passed the public sequencing reads through fastp at Q25 and MiXCR, retaining productive beta sequences. Each record represents a unique CDR3 protein, reported with the most common genes and DNA among its rows. Counted in this sample were roughly 16,000 distinct CDR3 sequences; approximately 65% of them appeared once. Approximately 15% of the sample goes to the ten largest clones. What the treatment or condition label conveys for this sample: approximately 9-day PBMC culture with coronavirus spike peptide pools or control peptides (ViraFEST assay).

Sequencing was carried out using CD4+ T cells from blood, cultured in vitro. The source is a human donor who had recovered from COVID-19.

This chain joins TRBV6-4 and TRBJ1-1; D is ambiguous. The V end lost 2 bases, the J end lost 10 bases, and 11 bases lay between the germline ends. CDR1 and CDR2 from the germline V gene are MRHNA and SNTAGT. The CDR3 contains 12 residues. In nucleotides, the CDR3 is TGTGCCAGCAGTGACGGGCGGGGTTTAGCTTTCTTT. Translated: CASSDGRGLAFF.

This sequence joins TRBV6-5 and TRBJ1-1; D might be TRBD1 (6 bases). Germline V gene lookup returns CDR1 MNHEY and CDR2 SVGAGI. The CDR3 loop spans 15 amino acids. V was clipped by 4 bases and J by 0 bases, with 12 bases between them. In nucleotides, the CDR3 is TGTGCCAGCAGTTTGGGGGGACACATGAACACTGAAGCTTTCTTT. It translates to CASSLGGHMNTEAFF.

The CDR3, as DNA: TGCAGTGCGGATGCTAGCTACAATGAGCAGTTCTTC. Its protein product is CSADASYNEQFF. This chain uses TRBV20-1 with TRBJ2-1, with D unclear. This CDR3 is 12 amino acids long. Trimming shortened V by 6 bases and J by 3 bases, and 9 bases separated the two germline ends. Germline CDR1 reads DFQATT; CDR2 reads SNEGSKA (reference sequence).